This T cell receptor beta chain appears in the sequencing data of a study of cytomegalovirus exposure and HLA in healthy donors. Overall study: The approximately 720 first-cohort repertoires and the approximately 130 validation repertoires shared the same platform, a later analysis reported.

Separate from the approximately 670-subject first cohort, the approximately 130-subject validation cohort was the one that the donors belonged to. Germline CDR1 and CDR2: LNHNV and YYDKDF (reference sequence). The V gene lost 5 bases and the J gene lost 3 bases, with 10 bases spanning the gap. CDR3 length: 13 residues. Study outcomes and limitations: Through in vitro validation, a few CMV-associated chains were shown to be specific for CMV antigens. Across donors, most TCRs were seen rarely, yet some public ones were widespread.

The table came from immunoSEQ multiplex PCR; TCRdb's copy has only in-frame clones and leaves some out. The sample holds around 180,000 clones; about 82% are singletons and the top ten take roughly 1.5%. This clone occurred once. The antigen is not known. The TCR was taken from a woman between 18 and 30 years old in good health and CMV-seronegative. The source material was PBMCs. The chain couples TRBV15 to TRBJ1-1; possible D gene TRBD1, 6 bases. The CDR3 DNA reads TGTGCCACCAGCCCAAGGGGGTACACTGAAGCTTTCTTT. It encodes CATSPRGYTEAFF.